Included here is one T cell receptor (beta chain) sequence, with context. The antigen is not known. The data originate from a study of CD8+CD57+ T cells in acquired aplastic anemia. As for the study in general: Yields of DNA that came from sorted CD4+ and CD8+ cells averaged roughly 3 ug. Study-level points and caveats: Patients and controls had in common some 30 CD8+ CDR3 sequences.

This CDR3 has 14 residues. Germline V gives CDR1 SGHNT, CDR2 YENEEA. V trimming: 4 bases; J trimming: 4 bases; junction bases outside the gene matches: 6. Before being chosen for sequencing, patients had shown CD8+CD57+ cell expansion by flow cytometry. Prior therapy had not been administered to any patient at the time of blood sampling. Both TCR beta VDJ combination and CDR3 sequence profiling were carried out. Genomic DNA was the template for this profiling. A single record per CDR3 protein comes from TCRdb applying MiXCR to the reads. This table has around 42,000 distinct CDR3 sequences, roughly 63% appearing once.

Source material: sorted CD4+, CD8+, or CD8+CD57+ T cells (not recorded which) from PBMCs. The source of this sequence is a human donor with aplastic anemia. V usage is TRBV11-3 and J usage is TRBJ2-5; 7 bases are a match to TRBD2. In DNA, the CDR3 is TGTGCCAGCAGCTCGACTAGCTGGGGAGAGACCCAGTACTTC. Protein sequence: CASSSTSWGETQYF.